Here is one T cell receptor beta chain with its context. Antigen: not known. The repertoire was sequenced with immunoSEQ multiplex PCR; TCRdb's copy has only in-frame clones and lacks some. The data show 100,000 to 150,000 clones, 90% seen once. The source of the sample is a study of T cell responses to AZD1222 COVID-19 vaccine. Study as a whole: Combined were second doses at about 4 or about 12 weeks.

Study results and caveats: White British ancestry dominated among donors, who included more females, and clonal diversity was possibly underestimated.

Trimming pared 6 bases from V and 3 bases from J, leaving 20 bases between. The germline gives CDR1 SGHTA, CDR2 FQGTGA. The CDR3 runs 16 residues. Here the sequenced sample was peripheral blood, taken on day 0 of AZD1222 vaccination. The V call is TRBV7-3, the J call TRBJ1-1, with a possible D match to TRBD1 (5 bases). This clonotype was obtained from an adult in good health. The CDR3: CASSQGHGVGYTEAFF. The CDR3 nucleotides are TGTGCCAGCAGTCAGGGTCACGGGGTGGGGTACACTGAAGCTTTCTTT.